This T cell receptor beta chain emerged from a study of OX40 agonist ivuxolimab in advanced cancers. On the study more broadly: Ivuxolimab was administered intravenously to patients at 0.01 to 10 mg/kg every 2 weeks.

Produced via immunoSEQ multiplex PCR; TCRdb's table is partial and in-frame only. The sample comprises approximately 50,000 clones, around 80% of which are singletons, and roughly an eighth rests with the top ten. This CDR3 region has 11 residues. Germline V gene data show CDR1 as DFQATT and CDR2 as SNEGSKA (reference sequence). The V gene lost 3 bases and the J gene lost 9 bases, with 9 bases spanning the gap. Sequencing was performed on CD4+ or CD8+ T cells sorted from blood, taken in a trial of the OX40 agonist ivuxolimab. The chain has TRBV20-1 and TRBJ2-1, with D uncertain. This clonotype was sampled from an adult with an advanced solid tumor such as melanoma, head and neck, liver or kidney cancer. The CDR3 sequence: CSASYITEQFF. The CDR3 DNA is TGCAGTGCTAGTTACATCACTGAGCAGTTCTTC.